These 9 T cell receptor beta chains were all obtained from the same sample, sequenced in a study of tumor-infiltrating lymphocytes in primary liver carcinoma. TCR beta cDNA was made from roughly 450 ng total RNA with a constant-region primer. A slightly modified ARM-PCR protocol with three nested multiplex PCR rounds produced these TCR beta libraries. In the first two PCR rounds, TRBV1-TRBV30 forward primers were paired with a C-beta reverse primer, and each round lasted approximately 9 cycles. TCRdb re-called the multiplex PCR reads with MiXCR, one entry per CDR3 protein. The profile shows some 110,000 distinct CDR3 sequences, 55% to 75% of them singletons. Starting material for RNA and DNA co-extraction consisted of about 19-32 mg of unsorted bulk tissue. Source material: liver tumor tissue from sampling region 3. Noted subset: tumor region T3, left-lateral pole. The receptors originated from a woman in her sixties with primary liver carcinoma and hepatitis B virus infection.

On this clonotype itself: Mismatch with germline at one junction end may stem from a read error. The chain carries TRBV6-2 or TRBV6-3 and TRBJ2-1; weak D call: TRBD1 (5 bases). Germline V CDR1 and CDR2: MNHEY, SVGEGT. This CDR3 is built from 13 residues. The CDR3 here is CAGRATANNEQFF. The DNA for the CDR3 is TGTGCCGGCAGGGCGACTGCTAACAATGAGCAGTTCTTC.

This clonotype was detected ten times or more. CDR3 coding DNA: TGTGCCAGCACCCCAGGGCTTGTTAGGACCGGGGAGCTGTTTTTT. Residues: CASTPGLVRTGELFF. J is TRBJ2-2 and V is TRBV12-3 or TRBV12-4, with a tentative D call TRBD1 (5 bases). The CDR3 is 15 residues long. The V end was cut by 7 bases, the J end by 5 bases, with 17 bases between.

A single count supports this clonotype. This sequence joins TRBV7-2 and TRBJ2-2; a weak D match, TRBD2 (5 bases). The CDR3 runs 16 residues. CDR1 and CDR2 from the germline V gene are SGHTA and FQGNSA. Trimming pared 5 bases from V and 4 bases from J, leaving 17 bases between. CDR3 loop: CASSGRLGSFTGELFF. In DNA, the CDR3 is TGTGCCAGCAGCGGCCGCTTAGGGAGCTTCACCGGGGAGCTGTTTTTT.

With respect to this clonotype: This likely comes from a read error, as the CDR3 has no conserved phenylalanine or tryptophan at its end. The DNA is left out, because the CDR3 cannot be placed on it with certainty; the CDR3 is given as TCRdb lists it. The CDR3 sequence is CASSLDRGDMHYL. The chain combines TRBV11-2 with TRBJ2-3. The CDR3 spans 13 residues, counting both ends. Per germline, CDR1 SGHAT and CDR2 FQNNGV.

The V and J genes are TRBV29-1 and TRBJ2-1, with unresolved D. Per germline, CDR1 SQVTM and CDR2 ANQGSEA. CDR3 size: 13 residues. CDR3: CSVCTATFNEQFF. The CDR3 DNA reads TGCAGTGTGTGTACGGCCACTTTCAATGAGCAGTTCTTC.

The chain uses TRBV11-2 and TRBJ1-2; D unresolved. The CDR3 has 12 residues. Looked up from germline, CDR1 is SGHAT and CDR2 is FQNNGV. Trimming took off 1 base at V and 8 bases at J, with 8 bases between the two ends. The CDR3 DNA follows: TGTGCCAGCAGCTTAGGCAGTATGGGCTACACCTTC. Protein product: CASSLGSMGYTF.

As concerns this clonotype: At one of its ends the junction is not consistent with the germline gene, which may arise from a read error. This chain links TRBV6-2 or TRBV6-3 with TRBJ2-2, with 7 positions matching TRBD2. This CDR3 has 14 amino acids. Germline V CDR1 and CDR2: MNHEY, SVGEGT. The CDR3 DNA sequence: TGTGCCAGCAGTTACTCGACTAGCACTGGGAAGCTGTTCTTT. Translating it yields CASSYSTSTGKLFF.

Comment on this clonotype: One end of the junction does not line up with germline, which may come from a read error. This chain connects TRBV4-1 to TRBJ2-4; 7 nucleotides agree with TRBD2. CDR3 length: 19 amino acids. Germline V gene sequence: CDR1 MGHRA, CDR2 YSYEKL. The CDR3: CAGSRGLGPIVLAKNIQYF. The CDR3 DNA reads as TGCGCCGGCAGCAGAGGACTAGGCCCTATAGTATTAGCCAAAAACATCCAGTACTTC.

This clonotype came up a few times. The rearrangement links TRBV5-1 to TRBJ1-4, with 10 bases matching TRBD1. The V gene's germline CDR1 is SGHRS and CDR2 YFSETQ. The CDR3 runs to 19 residues. V dropped 4 bases and J dropped 7; count of bases not matched to a gene: 19. DNA for the CDR3: TGCGCCAGCAGCGGAAGATCACCGGGACAGGGGATGTCTACTGAAAAACTGTTTTTT. Its translation: CASSGRSPGQGMSTEKLFF.